This TCR beta chain is drawn from a study of naive and memory T cell subsets. J was trimmed by 5 bases and V by 4 bases; bases with no gene match: 5. Looked up from germline, CDR1 is ENHRY and CDR2 is SYGVKD. This CDR3 comprises 15 residues. Treatment of the sample: skin biopsy from PPD injection site in Mantoux-positive individual. A UMI-containing oligonucleotide was joined by 3' ligation to the TCR cDNA template. Individuals with a positive Mantoux test gave biopsies from PPD-injected skin. This clonotype has a count of ten or more. The SP2 primer and nested alpha and beta constant region primers amplified ligated cDNA in four rounds. Blood and skin TCR RNA was reverse transcribed with alpha and beta constant primers. TCRdb independently ran MiXCR on the UMI-ligation and nested PCR reads; one entry per CDR3 protein. The data hold around 20,000 distinct CDR3 sequences, with 5.5% to 7.5% observed a single time.

The TCR sequence derives from an adult in good health. This rearrangement joins TRBV10-3 to TRBJ2-2; TRBD2 aligns across 9 bases. Sample: skin, taken from a tuberculin skin test site. CDR3 loop: CAISVWREGTGELFF. CDR3 bases: TGTGCCATCAGTGTATGGCGGGAGGGGACCGGGGAGCTGTTTTTT.